The rows below give T cell receptor beta chains drawn from one sample of a study of blood T cell repertoires in COVID-19. Some clones are missing from TCRdb's copy, which holds only in-frame ones; the method was immunoSEQ multiplex PCR. The sample holds more than 90,000 clones, about 85% seen once. Sequenced input: peripheral blood. The origin of the receptors is a man aged 40-55 years with acute or convalescent COVID-19. Both conserved end residues are part of each CDR3. A D gene is named only where the DNA matches it firmly. The size entry is marked missing in some rows and otherwise reads once, few, many or a size class.

>14|TRBV4-1|TRBD1|TRBJ2-7|.
TGCGCCAGCAGCCAGAACAGGGGGCGTTACGAGCAGTACTTC
CASSQNRGRYEQYF
>15|TRBV7-7|TRBD1|TRBJ2-2|.
TGTGCTAGCAGCCCTCGACAGGGTAGTACCGGGGAGCTGTTTTTT
CASSPRQGSTGELFF
>15|TRBV6-6|TRBD1|TRBJ2-7|few
TGTGCCAGCAGAATCAGGACAGGGGGAGCCTACGAGCAGTACTTC
CASRIRTGGAYEQYF
>14|TRBV5-1|.|TRBJ2-7|.
TGCGCCAGCAGCTTGGGTCAGGGTGTGGACGAGCAGTACTTC
CASSLGQGVDEQYF
>15|TRBV6-6|TRBD1|TRBJ1-5|.
TGTGCCAGCACCTATTCGGGACAGAGCAATCAGCCCCAGCATTTT
CASTYSGQSNQPQHF
>15|TRBV3-1/TRBV3-2|TRBD1|TRBJ1-6|.
TGTGCCAGCAGCCCGCGACAGGGACCGAATTCACCCCTCCACTTT
CASSPRQGPNSPLHF
>13|TRBV28|.|TRBJ1-1|once
TGTGCCAGCAGGGTGGCGGGACCGACCGAAGCTTTCTTT
CASRVAGPTEAFF
>16|TRBV7-8|.|TRBJ1-5|once
TGTGCCAGCGGAGGCGCGTCAGGGGTCATCAATCAGCCCCAGCATTTT
CASGGASGVINQPQHF
>13|TRBV10-3|.|TRBJ2-7|few
TGTGCCATCAGCGGGTCCCACCTTGGGGAGCAGTACTTC
CAISGSHLGEQYF
>12|TRBV5-1|.|TRBJ1-4|.
TGCGCCAGCAGCCCCGGTAATGAAAAACTGTTTTTT
CASSPGNEKLFF
>11|TRBV20-1|TRBD2|TRBJ2-7|.
TGCAGTGCCTACATAGCGGGGAGGCAGTACTTC
CSAYIAGRQYF
>15|TRBV4-1|TRBD1|TRBJ1-6|few
TGCGCCAGCAGCCCTAACGACAGGGGTGGTTCACCCCTCCACTTT
CASSPNDRGGSPLHF